What follows describes a single TCR beta chain. Its antigen is not known. Libraries for TCRalpha and TCRbeta carried sample barcodes and unique molecular identifiers via 5'RACE. TCRdb passed the 5' RACE reads through MiXCR, listing each CDR3 protein once. Among hundreds of thousands of distinct CDR3 sequences, 24% were seen once, and the ten largest hold 7% to 9.5%. The record originates from a study of T-cell memory formation after mild COVID-19. The wider study: Largely donor-specific TCR clusters were found. General study findings and limits: Contracting clones, day 15 to 85, had balanced CD4/CD8, and later expanders favored CD4+. CD4+ contracting clones were found mainly in CM and EM, and CD8+ ones in EMRA.

Germline CDR1 and CDR2: KGHSY and FQNENV. V gave up 8 bases and J gave up 4 bases, with 14 bases separating them. This CDR3 comprises 13 residues. The clonotype originates from an adult woman who had mild COVID-19 (a few samples of this study predate the infection). Cell type and time point are not known. What was sequenced was PBMCs or a T cell subset sorted from them (not recorded which). This chain connects TRBV16 to TRBJ1-1; D is unclear. This chain's CDR3 is CASGRYFGTEAFF. The CDR3 DNA follows: TGTGCCAGCGGTCGGTACTTTGGCACTGAAGCTTTCTTT. The variable domain in full, completed from reference TRBV16 and TRBJ1-1, reads GEEVAQTPKHLVRGEGQKAKLYCAPIKGHSYVFWYQQVLKNEFKFLISFQNENVFDETGMPKERFSAKCLPNSPCSLEIQATKLEDSAVYFCASGRYFGTEAFFGQGTRLTVV.